This TCR beta chain was profiled in a study of blood T cell repertoires in COVID-19. For the study at large: The origin of the acute and convalescent COVID-19 samples was the United States, Italy and Spain. Sources were T cells, B-cell-depleted T cells, or PBMCs; the material itself was cDNA or gDNA.

The Seattle site enrolled patients during active infection and followed them longitudinally. The junction had 5 bases not matched to a gene; V was cut back by 3 bases and J by 4 bases. From germline, CDR1 is SGHRS and CDR2 YFSETQ. The CDR3 extends over 14 amino acids. TCRdb's table, derived via immunoSEQ multiplex PCR, lists solely in-frame clones and lacks some. This sample has some 120,000 clones, with roughly 90% found just once. The chain uses TRBV5-1 and TRBJ1-1, with 8 nucleotides matching TRBD1. Material for sequencing was peripheral blood. The TCR comes from a man in his 60s with COVID-19, enrolled during active disease. The CDR3 loop is CASSWTGSGTEAFF. CDR3 nucleotides: TGCGCCAGCAGCTGGACAGGGTCAGGCACTGAAGCTTTCTTT.